A selection of T cell receptor beta chains follows, all from one sample in a study of T cell responses to AZD1222 COVID-19 vaccine. Sequencing used immunoSEQ multiplex PCR; TCRdb keeps in-frame clones, though not all of them. The sample holds about 60,000 clones, more than 80% seen once. The source was peripheral blood, collected on day 0 of MenACWY control vaccination. The receptors were sampled from an adult in good health. The CDR3 runs from the conserved cysteine through the conserved F or W. D genes are given only for firm matches. For some rows the clone size is stated as once, few or many, or as a class when expanded; others skip it.

size	V	D	J	CDR3
once	TRBV6-5	TRBD2	TRBJ2-1	CASSYSAGGPHEQFF
-	TRBV6-4	-	TRBJ1-6	CASSIGQNNSPLHF
-	TRBV7-3	TRBD1	TRBJ2-2	CASSVRGTGELFF
-	TRBV12-3/TRBV12-4	-	TRBJ1-5	CASRTDPRQPQHF
-	TRBV6-5	-	TRBJ1-2	CASSRDNNYGYTF
-	TRBV12-5	TRBD1	TRBJ2-7	CASGPGQGVPYEQYF
-	TRBV28	-	TRBJ2-7	CASSRIGPVYEQYF
once	TRBV4-3	-	TRBJ2-6	CASSQEVSSGANVLTF
-	TRBV5-1	TRBD2	TRBJ2-1	CASSLTSGSNEQFF
-	TRBV6-2/TRBV6-3	-	TRBJ2-7	CASSLRLGGSYEQYF
-	TRBV6-5	-	TRBJ2-1	CASSYFGGTVNEQFF
-	TRBV24-1	-	TRBJ2-1	CATSDRQGGYNEQFF
-	TRBV29-1	-	TRBJ1-2	CSVEVGGGEGYTF
once	TRBV28	-	TRBJ1-6	CASRPDRGNSPLHF
-	TRBV9	-	TRBJ2-2	CASSVDIRNTGELFF
-	TRBV28	-	TRBJ1-4	CASSFLPTNEKLFF
-	TRBV6-1	-	TRBJ1-5	CASSLSLDSNQPQHF
-	TRBV10-3	-	TRBJ2-3	CAISETDTQYF
-	TRBV7-9	TRBD1	TRBJ1-5	CASSPDRGRNQPQHF
-	TRBV5-6	TRBD1	TRBJ2-7	CASSYGQGLGSYEQYF
-	TRBV19	-	TRBJ1-6	CASSIGSGQRNSPLHF
few	TRBV6-5	-	TRBJ2-7	CASRQPGTRNYEQYF
-	TRBV28	-	TRBJ1-2	CASRGPSHYGYTF
-	TRBV5-1	-	TRBJ2-5	CASSFGGPSETQYF
-	TRBV5-1	-	TRBJ1-5	CASSPGTLGENQPQHF
once	TRBV11-3	-	TRBJ2-1	CASSLEARNEQFF
-	TRBV9	TRBD2	TRBJ2-3	CASSESVAGGPSDTQYF
-	TRBV6-5	TRBD2	TRBJ2-1	CASKTGLARGEQFF
-	TRBV14	TRBD1	TRBJ1-2	CASSQTSFETGGPRGYGYTF